A single sample is the source of the 25 T cell receptor beta chains below, sequenced in a study of cytomegalovirus exposure and HLA in healthy donors. 13 Jbeta primers and 60 Vbeta primers were used for the PCR. This table comes from immunoSEQ multiplex PCR, and its TCRdb copy is limited to in-frame clones, with some not included. This table holds 130,000 or so clones, roughly 70% found once. Material for sequencing was PBMCs. The receptor source for this set is a woman between 40 and 50 years old in good health and CMV-seropositive.

The chain combines TRBV19 with TRBJ2-1; D ambiguous. This CDR3 region has 13 residues. The germline V and J ends were trimmed by 2 bases and 2 bases, with 4 bases remaining between them. CDR1 and CDR2 (germline): LNHDA, SQIVND (reference sequence). Here the CDR3 reads CASSINTYNEQFF. In DNA, the CDR3 is TGTGCCAGTAGTATAAACACCTACAATGAGCAGTTCTTC.

The V gene is TRBV5-4, the J gene TRBJ2-3; D is perhaps TRBD2 (6 bases). The CDR3 has 13 residues. Trimming removed 1 base from V and 4 bases from J, with 7 bases in between. CDR1 is SGHNT and CDR2 is YYREEE in the germline V gene (reference sequence). The CDR3 nucleotides are TGTGCCAGCAGCTTGACTAGCCCAGATACGCAGTATTTT. It is translated as CASSLTSPDTQYF.

This clone was counted only a few times. The V call is TRBV10-3, the J call TRBJ1-6, with D perhaps matching TRBD1 (5 bases). Trimming left V 5 bases short and J 7 bases short, with 9 bases between. Germline CDR1 ENHRY, CDR2 SYGVKD. This CDR3 has 13 residues. The CDR3 here is CAISQTENSPLHF. CDR3 sequence (DNA): TGTGCCATCAGTCAGACAGAGAATTCACCCCTCCACTTT.

This clone was seen just once. CDR3 region: CASSYSAGLDYGYTF. The CDR3 DNA follows: TGTGCCAGCAGTTACTCCGCAGGGCTCGACTATGGCTACACCTTC. V is TRBV6-5 and J is TRBJ1-2, with D possibly TRBD1 on 5 matching bases. The V end lost 0 bases, the J end lost 3 bases, and 11 bases lay between the germline ends. The germline CDR1 and CDR2 sequences are MNHEY and SVGAGI. The CDR3 extends over 15 amino acids.

The chain carries TRBV10-3 and TRBJ2-6; 10 nucleotides line up with TRBD1. V lost 7 bases to trimming and J lost 0 bases; unmatched junction nucleotides: 3. This CDR3 is built from 16 residues. Germline values: CDR1 ENHRY, CDR2 SYGVKD. This CDR3 is CAITRDRGSGANVLTF. The CDR3 DNA reads as TGTGCCATCACTAGGGACAGGGGCTCTGGGGCCAACGTCCTGACTTTC.

This clone was seen just once. The chain uses TRBV6-5 and TRBJ2-1, with 7 bases that match TRBD1. Germline V gene lookup returns CDR1 MNHEY and CDR2 SVGAGI. CDR3 length equals 13 residues. After removal of 6 bases from V and 7 bases from J, the junction contained 6 bases not matched to a gene. CDR3 sequence (DNA): TGTGCCAGCAGAAAAGGGGGCGAGAATGAGCAGTTCTTC. This codes for CASRKGGENEQFF.

The V and J genes are TRBV18 and TRBJ2-7, with D maybe TRBD2 (6 bases). V was trimmed by 1 base and J by 6 bases, leaving 13 bases between them. Per germline, CDR1 KGHSH and CDR2 LQKENI. The CDR3 covers 14 residues. This CDR3 reads CASSPRRGESEQYF. The CDR3 DNA reads TGTGCCAGCTCACCACGGAGGGGTGAGAGCGAGCAGTACTTC.

The V gene is TRBV11-2, the J gene TRBJ2-2; 10 bases fit TRBD1. The CDR3 is 18 residues long. With 4 bases clipped from V and 1 base from J, the junction kept 9 bases outside the gene matches. The germline V gene encodes CDR1 SGHAT and CDR2 FQNNGV. The CDR3 is CASSSSSWDRGNTGELFF. DNA of the CDR3: TGTGCCAGCAGCTCCTCGTCCTGGGACAGGGGGAACACCGGGGAGCTGTTTTTT.

The V call is TRBV19, the J call TRBJ2-5, with D unresolved. The last part of the DNA fits TRBJ2-7 better; the J call may be wrong. This CDR3 region has 15 residues. Germline lookup yields CDR1 LNHDA and CDR2 SQIVND (reference sequence). The DNA of the CDR3 is TGTGCCAGTAGTATGGCGCGGCAAATCTCCTACGAGCAGTACTTC. This gives the protein CASSMARQISYEQYF.

This clone has only a few counts. The chain joins TRBV19 to TRBJ1-5; possible D gene TRBD1, 6 bases. V gave up 2 bases and J gave up 2 bases, with 10 bases separating them. Germline V lookup: CDR1 LNHDA, CDR2 SQIVND (reference sequence). The CDR3 runs to 15 residues. The CDR3 DNA follows: TGTGCCAGTAGTATAACAGGGTACGGCAATCAGCCCCAGCATTTT. This translates into CASSITGYGNQPQHF.

The chain links TRBV28 to TRBJ1-2, with D possibly matching TRBD1 (5 bases). The CDR3 has 13 residues. The V end lost 3 bases, the J end lost 5 bases, and 10 bases lay between the germline ends. CDR1 MDHEN and CDR2 SYDVKM come from the germline V gene. CDR3 in amino acids: CASSLSRVYGYTF. CDR3 bases: TGTGCCAGCAGTTTGTCCAGGGTTTATGGCTACACCTTC.

The chain couples TRBV5-1 to TRBJ1-1; D perhaps matches TRBD1 (6 bases). This CDR3 has 13 amino acids. Per germline, CDR1 SGHRS and CDR2 YFSETQ. Trimming removed 3 bases from V and 5 bases from J, with 11 bases in between. Written as DNA, the CDR3 is TGCGCCAGCAGCTCGGGACACCCAACTGAAGCTTTCTTT. This gives the protein CASSSGHPTEAFF.

As concerns this clone: Sequence at one end of the junction differs from germline and may be a read error. The sample has other DNA sequences that encode this CDR3 too. The chain couples TRBV29-1 to TRBJ1-2; no firm D call. The length of the CDR3 is 11 residues. Germline V lookup: CDR1 SQVTM, CDR2 ANQGSEA. The CDR3 reads CSVDKGSGVDF. Written as DNA, the CDR3 is TGCAGCGTCGACAAAGGGAGTGGAGTAGACTTC.

The V gene is TRBV6-6, the J gene TRBJ1-3, with 8 positions matching TRBD1. The CDR3 length is 16 residues. Germline CDR1 MNHNY, CDR2 SVGAGI (reference sequence). The ends lost 2 bases at V and 4 bases at J; junction bases unmatched: 7. The CDR3 protein is CASSYPIGQGGNTIYF. The DNA of the CDR3 is TGTGCCAGCAGTTACCCAATAGGACAGGGAGGAAACACCATATATTTT.

The chain combines TRBV11-2 with TRBJ2-1, with TRBD2 as a possible D gene (6 bases). V gave up 1 base and J gave up 8 bases, with 21 bases separating them. Looked up from germline, CDR1 is SGHAT and CDR2 is FQNNGV. The CDR3 is 17 residues long. DNA of the CDR3: TGTGCCAGCAGCTTAGTGGGCAGAGCGGGTGGCGTAGATGAGCAGTTCTTC. It yields the protein CASSLVGRAGGVDEQFF.

This sequence joins TRBV21-1 and TRBJ1-4; the table gives TRBD1 as D, unverified against the DNA. TRBV21-1 is labeled a pseudogene. The CDR3 is 14 amino acids. CDR3 loop: CASSNGQGGEKLFF. In DNA form, the CDR3 reads TGTGCCAGCAGCAACGGACAGGGCGGTGAAAAACTGTTTTTT.

This chain uses TRBV18 with TRBJ2-5; D not certain. The end of the DNA is better explained by TRBJ2-7, so the J call may be wrong. The CDR3 has 13 residues. Germline lookup yields CDR1 KGHSH and CDR2 LQKENI. Here the CDR3 reads CASSPSRSYEQYF. CDR3 sequence (DNA): TGTGCCAGCTCACCCTCTCGCTCCTACGAGCAGTACTTC.

The chain couples TRBV4-2 to TRBJ2-1, with TRBD2 identical over 9 bases. Trimming removed 4 bases from V and 1 base from J; junction bases left unmatched: 5. Germline loops: CDR1 LGHNA, CDR2 YNFKEQ. The CDR3 has 16 amino acids. In nucleotides, the CDR3 is TGTGCCAGCAGCCGGATCCTAGCGGGGTCCTACAATGAGCAGTTCTTC. Translating gives CASSRILAGSYNEQFF.

This sequence joins TRBV7-6 and TRBJ2-3, with 9 nucleotides matching TRBD1. Per germline, CDR1 SGHVS and CDR2 FNYEAQ. The CDR3 has 17 residues. Unmatched junction bases numbered 9, after V lost 1 base and J lost 4 bases. The CDR3 protein is CASSLGYRDRDADTQYF. The DNA for the CDR3 is TGTGCCAGCAGCTTAGGATACCGGGACAGGGACGCAGATACGCAGTATTTT.

This chain connects TRBV5-1 to TRBJ2-1; 9 positions agree with TRBD2. Germline V lookup: CDR1 SGHRS, CDR2 YFSETQ. There are 15 residues in the CDR3. V gave up 5 bases and J gave up 2 bases; unmatched junction bases: 5. This chain's CDR3 is CASSQSGGTYNEQFF. CDR3 in DNA: TGCGCCAGCAGTCAGAGCGGGGGGACCTACAATGAGCAGTTCTTC.

This rearrangement joins TRBV4-3 to TRBJ2-1; 7 bases map to TRBD2. Germline V gene data show CDR1 as LGHNA and CDR2 as YSLEER. V was pared by 2 bases and J by 8 bases, with 9 bases of the junction left unmatched. The CDR3 extends over 15 amino acids. The CDR3 sequence is CASSQSLGGSYEQFF. The DNA of the CDR3 is TGCGCCAGCAGCCAATCCCTCGGCGGGAGCTATGAGCAGTTCTTC.

This rearrangement joins TRBV5-4 to TRBJ1-2; 7 positions match TRBD1. V lost 0 bases, J lost 8 bases, and 13 bases stayed unmatched. Germline CDR1 reads SGHNT; CDR2 reads YYREEE (reference sequence). The CDR3 has 16 amino acids. Here the CDR3 DNA reads TGTGCCAGCAGCTTGGATTGGGGACAGATCCTAACCGGCTACACCTTC. It encodes CASSLDWGQILTGYTF.

This clone has a handful of counts. This chain joins TRBV18 and TRBJ2-5; 7 bases fit TRBD1. The germline CDR1 and CDR2 sequences are KGHSH and LQKENI. The CDR3 has 14 amino acids. V trimming: 2 bases; J trimming: 3 bases; junction bases outside the gene matches: 3. CDR3: CASSPNQGEETQYF. CDR3 nucleotide sequence: TGTGCCAGCTCACCAAATCAGGGGGAAGAGACCCAGTACTTC.

The chain joins TRBV2 to TRBJ1-6; 9 nucleotides agree with TRBD1. The CDR3 has 14 amino acids. Per the germline V gene, CDR1 is SNHLY and CDR2 is FYNNEI. The J segment lost 7 bases and the V segment lost 6 bases, leaving 4 bases of the junction unmatched. The CDR3 nucleotides are TGTGCCAGCAGAGATACAGGGGGCAATTCACCCCTCCACTTT. Translating gives CASRDTGGNSPLHF.

This clone was seen a few times. The CDR3 here is CASSLKPGNFSSEAFF. CDR3 DNA: TGTGCCAGCAGCTTGAAACCAGGGAATTTTTCTAGTGAAGCTTTCTTT. This rearrangement joins TRBV11-2 to TRBJ1-1; D might be TRBD1 (5 bases). Trimming took off 3 bases at V and 7 bases at J, with 21 bases between the two ends. This CDR3 contains 16 residues. The germline gives CDR1 SGHAT, CDR2 FQNNGV.